This TCR beta chain comes out of a study of T cells in women clearing cervical HPV infection. Study in general: Donors had HPV16-related CIN3 or worse; 2 had invasive cancer.

The assay was immunoSEQ multiplex PCR, and TCRdb's table has in-frame clones only and misses some. This repertoire includes over 15,000 clones. A note on this clone: The CDR3 extends 3 residues past the end of the read, so its final part is completed from the germline J gene.

Germline assignment: CDR1 SGHVS and CDR2 FNYEAQ. This CDR3 region has 16 residues. Trimming took off 5 bases at V and 4 bases at J, with 19 bases between the two ends. The rearrangement uses TRBV7-6 and TRBJ2-3, with D unclear. The sequence was obtained from a woman aged 18-70 years with a cervical HPV16 infection that either progressed to CIN3+ or cleared (not recorded which). The material sequenced was blood buffy coat. Here the CDR3 reads CASSPLAGSVADTQYF. The part of the CDR3 DNA that was read is TGTGCCAGCAGCCCTCTTGCAGGTAGTGTGGCAGATACG.